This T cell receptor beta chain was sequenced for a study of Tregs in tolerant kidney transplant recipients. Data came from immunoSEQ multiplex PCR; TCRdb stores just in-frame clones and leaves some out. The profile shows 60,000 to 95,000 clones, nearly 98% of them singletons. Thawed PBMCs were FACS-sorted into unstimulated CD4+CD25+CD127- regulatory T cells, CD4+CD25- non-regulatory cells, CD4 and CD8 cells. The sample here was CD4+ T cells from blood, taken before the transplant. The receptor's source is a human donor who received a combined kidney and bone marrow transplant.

In DNA form, the CDR3 reads TGTGCCAGCAGCTTCGTGTTCGGGGAAAACATTCAGTACTTC. This translates into CASSFVFGENIQYF. The V gene is TRBV7-2, the J gene TRBJ2-4; D is perhaps TRBD2 (5 bases). Germline V gene lookup returns CDR1 SGHTA and CDR2 FQGNSA. This CDR3 is built from 14 residues. Trimming cost V 3 bases and J 5 bases, with 11 bases left between them. The full variable domain, rest sourced from reference TRBV7-2 and TRBJ2-4, is GAGVSQSPSNKVTEKGKDVELRCDPISGHTALYWYRQSLGQGLEFLIYFQGNSAPDKSGLPSDRFSAERTGGSVSTLTIQRTQQEDSAVYLCASSFVFGENIQYFGAGTRLSVL.